Shown below are 9 T cell receptor beta chains from a single sample sequenced in a study of T cells in narcolepsy. TCRdb's copy holds only in-frame clones and misses some; the assay was immunoSEQ multiplex PCR. The sample includes about 27,000 clones, 78% seen only once; the top ten take about 3.4%. The sequenced sample was CD45RA- memory CD4+ T cells from PBMCs. The receptor set was obtained from a human donor with narcolepsy.

The J gene is TRBJ2-3, the V gene TRBV6-5; unclear D gene. Trimming took off 8 bases at V and 2 bases at J, with 5 bases between the two ends. This CDR3 has 11 residues. Per germline, CDR1 MNHEY and CDR2 SVGAGI. CDR3 DNA: TGTGCCAGCCACAACACAGATACGCAGTATTTT. Amino acids: CASHNTDTQYF.

The chain joins TRBV7-3 to TRBJ2-3; no firm D call. Trimming left V 1 base short and J 5 bases short, with 10 bases between. The CDR3 spans 14 residues. Germline V CDR1 and CDR2: SGHTA, FQGTGA. CDR3 loop: CASSLNPSIDTQYF. The DNA of the CDR3 is TGTGCCAGCAGCTTAAACCCGAGTATAGATACGCAGTATTTT.

This clone has just a few counts. V gene TRBV2 combines with J gene TRBJ2-2; D unresolved. This CDR3 is built from 15 residues. From germline, CDR1 is SNHLY and CDR2 FYNNEI. The V and J ends lost 7 bases and 5 bases respectively, with 17 bases between them. The CDR3 sequence: CASTPTGGETGELFF. In nucleotides, the CDR3 is TGTGCCAGCACTCCGACTGGTGGCGAGACCGGGGAGCTGTTTTTT.

This clone has a single count. The rearrangement links TRBV18 to TRBJ2-3, with 7 bases matching TRBD2. CDR3 length: 16 residues. Germline trimming cut 5 bases from V and 0 bases from J; bases unmatched to any gene: 8. The germline V gene has CDR1 KGHSH and CDR2 LQKENI. DNA of the CDR3: TGTGCCAGCTCATCTTTTGCTAGCGGAAGCACAGATACGCAGTATTTT. It codes for CASSSFASGSTDTQYF. The full variable domain, rest sourced from reference TRBV18 and TRBJ2-3, is NAGVMQNPRHLVRRRGQEARLRCSPMKGHSHVYWYRQLPEEGLKFMVYLQKENIIDESGMPKERFSAEFPKEGPSILRIQQVVRGDSAAYFCASSSFASGSTDTQYFGPGTRLTVL.

J is TRBJ2-5 and V is TRBV7-9; the match to TRBD2 covers 12 bases. The ends lost 2 bases at V and 1 base at J; junction bases unmatched: 8. Germline V gives CDR1 SEHNR, CDR2 FQNEAQ (reference sequence). The CDR3 is 18 amino acids. In DNA form, the CDR3 reads TGTGCCAGCAGCTTACCCGTCCGACTAGCGGGGGTCCAAGAGACCCAGTACTTC. Its protein product is CASSLPVRLAGVQETQYF.

As for this clone: The missing conserved phenylalanine or tryptophan at the end of this CDR3 makes a read error likely. Because the CDR3's place on the DNA is in doubt, the DNA is left out and the CDR3 is given as listed by TCRdb. The gene calls are TRBV7-2 and TRBJ2-7; TRBD1 is the table's D call, not checked against the DNA. The CDR3 length equals 14 residues, ends included. Germline CDR1 reads SGHTA; CDR2 reads FQGNSA. CDR3 amino acids: CASSLGPRDRGLVG.

This clone showed up just once. The V gene is TRBV5-8, the J gene TRBJ1-2, with no clear D. With 0 bases removed from V and 8 bases from J, the gap between germline ends came to 11 bases. The CDR3 has 13 residues. In germline, CDR1 is SGHTS, CDR2 YDEGEE. CDR3 in DNA: TGTGCCAGCAGCTTGGAGGGCGTTGGGGGCTACACCTTC. Translated, it gives CASSLEGVGGYTF. Variable domain in full (rest from reference TRBV5-8 and TRBJ1-2): EAGVTQSPTHLIKTRGQQATLRCSPISGHTSVYWYQQALGLGLQFLLWYDEGEERNRGNFPPRFSGRQFPNYSSELNVNALELEDSALYLCASSLEGVGGYTFGSGTRLTVV.

V gene TRBV5-6 combines with J gene TRBJ2-5; 7 bases are shared with TRBD1. Germline V gene sequence: CDR1 SGHDT, CDR2 YYEEEE. After removal of 2 bases from V and 4 bases from J, the junction contained 8 bases not matched to a gene. The length of the CDR3 is 15 residues. In DNA, the CDR3 is TGTGCCAGCAGCTTAATAGACAGGGCCCTAGAGACCCAGTACTTC. It specifies CASSLIDRALETQYF.

This rearrangement joins TRBV5-1 to TRBJ2-5; D call uncertain. Between the trimmed V and J ends, which lost 1 base and 0 bases, there was a span of 7 bases. Germline assignment: CDR1 SGHRS and CDR2 YFSETQ. The CDR3 has 14 residues. CDR3 sequence: CASSLNGYQETQYF. The CDR3 DNA reads TGCGCCAGCAGCTTGAATGGGTACCAAGAGACCCAGTACTTC.